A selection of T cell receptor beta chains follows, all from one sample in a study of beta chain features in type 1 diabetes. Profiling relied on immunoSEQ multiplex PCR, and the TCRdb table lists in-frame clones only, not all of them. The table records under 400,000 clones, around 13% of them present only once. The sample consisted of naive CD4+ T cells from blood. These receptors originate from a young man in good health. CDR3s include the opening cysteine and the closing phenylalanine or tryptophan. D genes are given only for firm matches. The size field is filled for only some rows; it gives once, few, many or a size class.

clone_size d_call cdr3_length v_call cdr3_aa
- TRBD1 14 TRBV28 CASKGGQGDNEQFF
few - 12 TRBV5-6 CASSRFEETQYF
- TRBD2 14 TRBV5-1 CASATSGSQDEQFF
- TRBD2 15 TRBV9 CASSSRLAGEYEQFF
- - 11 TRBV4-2 CASSQGPGLRF
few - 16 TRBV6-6 CASSYRANRDTDTQYF
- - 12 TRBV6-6 CASSIGVNEQYF
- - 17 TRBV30 CAWSGGWGSRVGNTIYF
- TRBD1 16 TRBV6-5 CASSSRTGLMNTEAFF
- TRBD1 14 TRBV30 CAWSAGTALNTIYF
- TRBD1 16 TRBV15 CATQGGQFLAKNIQYF
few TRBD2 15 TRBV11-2 CASSLGLAGMNEQFF
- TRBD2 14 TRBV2 CASSISGSVETQYF
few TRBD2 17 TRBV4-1 CASSLRTSGGFKNEQFF
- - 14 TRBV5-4 CASSLGGELRKLFF
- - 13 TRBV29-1 CSVEWGNTDTQYF
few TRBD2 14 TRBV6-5 CASRRTSTPNTQYF
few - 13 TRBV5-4 CASSLGTANEQFF
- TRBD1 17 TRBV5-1 CASSPQPGQGTYNEQFF
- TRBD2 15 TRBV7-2 CASTTLAGVSHEQYF
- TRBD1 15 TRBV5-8 CASSLGTAYNQPQHF
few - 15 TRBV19 CASSYQRDTSYEQYF
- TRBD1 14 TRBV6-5 CASRRDRGTDTQYF
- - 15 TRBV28 CASRELGEQSYEQYF
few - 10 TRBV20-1 CSANSYGYTF
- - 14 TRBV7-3 CASSLTGHLYEQYF
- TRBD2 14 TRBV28 CASRRAGGRDTQYF
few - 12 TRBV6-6 CASRQDSYGYTF
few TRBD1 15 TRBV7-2 CASSVTGVITGELFF
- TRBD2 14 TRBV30 CAWSVHGRTGELFF
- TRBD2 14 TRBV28 CASKSGSRTDTQYF
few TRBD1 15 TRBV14 CASSQPGQGSYEQYF
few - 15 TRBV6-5 CASTRLGEGTDTQYF
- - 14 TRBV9 CASSPPGPRGELFF
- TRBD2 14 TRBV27 CASSLLGLAETQYF
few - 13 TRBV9 CASSAVEGYGYTF
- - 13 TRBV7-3 CASSLGSRDEQYF
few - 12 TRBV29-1 CSVWRGGVGYTF
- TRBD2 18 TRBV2 CASSGLSGTSELRDTQYF
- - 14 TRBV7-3 CASSFDNSYNEQFF
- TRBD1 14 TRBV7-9 CASSLGAGGNEQFF
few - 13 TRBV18 CASSPAGGYEQYF
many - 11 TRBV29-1 CSVPGLHEQFF
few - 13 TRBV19 CASSVTPNTEAFF
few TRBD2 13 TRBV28 CASRASGSYEQYF
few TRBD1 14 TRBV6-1 CASSRTGSYNEQFF
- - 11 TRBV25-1 CASSERVEQYF
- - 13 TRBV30 CAWTMENFYGYTF
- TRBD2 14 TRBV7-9 CASSLSLALETQYF
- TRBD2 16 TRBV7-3 CASSQGLAGVYNEQFF
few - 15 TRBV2 CASSPHMGTAETQYF
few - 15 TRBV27 CASSKYRVEAYEQYF
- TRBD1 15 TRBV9 CASSFETGVSTEAFF
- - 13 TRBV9 CASSVGQNYEQYF